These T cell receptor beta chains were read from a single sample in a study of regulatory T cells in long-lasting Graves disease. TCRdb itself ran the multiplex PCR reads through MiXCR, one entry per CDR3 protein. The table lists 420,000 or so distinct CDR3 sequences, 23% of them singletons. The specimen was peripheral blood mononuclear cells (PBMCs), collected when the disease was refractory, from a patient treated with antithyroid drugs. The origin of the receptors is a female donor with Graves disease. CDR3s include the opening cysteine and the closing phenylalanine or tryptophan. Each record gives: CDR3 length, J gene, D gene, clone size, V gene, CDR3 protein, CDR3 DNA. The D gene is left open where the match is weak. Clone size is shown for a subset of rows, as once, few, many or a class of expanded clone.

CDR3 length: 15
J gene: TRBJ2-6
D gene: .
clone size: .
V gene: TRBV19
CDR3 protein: CASNDGSSGANVLTF
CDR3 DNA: TGTGCCAGTAATGATGGATCCTCTGGGGCCAACGTCCTGACTTTC

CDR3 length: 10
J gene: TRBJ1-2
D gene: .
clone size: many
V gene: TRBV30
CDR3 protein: CEAGNYGYTF
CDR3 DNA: TGTGAGGCAGGGAACTATGGCTACACCTTC

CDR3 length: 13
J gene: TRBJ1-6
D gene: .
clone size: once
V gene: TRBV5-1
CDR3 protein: CASSLTSNSPLHF
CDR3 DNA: TGCGCCAGCAGCCTTACAAGTAATTCACCCCTCCACTTT

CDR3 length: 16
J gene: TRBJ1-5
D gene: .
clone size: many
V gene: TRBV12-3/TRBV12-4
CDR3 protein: CASSLLLSEGNQPQHF
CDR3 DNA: TGTGCCAGCAGTTTACTTCTTTCAGAAGGCAATCAGCCCCAGCATTTT

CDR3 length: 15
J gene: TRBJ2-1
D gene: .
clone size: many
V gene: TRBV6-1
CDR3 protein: CASSEQSLSYNEQFF
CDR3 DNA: TGTGCCAGCAGTGAACAATCTCTCTCCTACAATGAGCAGTTCTTC

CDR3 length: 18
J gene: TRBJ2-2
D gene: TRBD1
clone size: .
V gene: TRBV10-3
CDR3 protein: CAISLGQGTMRNTGELFF
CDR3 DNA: TGTGCCATCAGCCTGGGACAGGGGACTATGCGGAATACCGGGGAGCTGTTTTTT

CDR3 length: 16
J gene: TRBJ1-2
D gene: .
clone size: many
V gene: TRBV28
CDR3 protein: CASRPTRIIANYGYTF
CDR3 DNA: TGTGCCAGCAGGCCTACTCGAATAATAGCTAACTATGGCTACACCTTC

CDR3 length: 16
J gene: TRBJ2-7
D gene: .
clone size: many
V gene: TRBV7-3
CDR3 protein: CASSPQGGRTGHEQYF
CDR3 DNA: TGTGCCAGCAGCCCGCAGGGCGGGAGGACAGGGCACGAGCAGTACTTC

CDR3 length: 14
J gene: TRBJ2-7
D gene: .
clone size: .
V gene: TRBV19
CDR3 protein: CASSVPGQSYEQYF
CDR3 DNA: TGTGCCAGTAGTGTACCGGGACAATCCTACGAGCAGTACTTC

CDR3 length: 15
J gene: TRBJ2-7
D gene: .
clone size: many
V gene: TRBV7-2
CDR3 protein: CASSLAVGTQYEQYF
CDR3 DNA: TGTGCCAGCAGCTTAGCGGTCGGGACTCAGTACGAGCAGTACTTC

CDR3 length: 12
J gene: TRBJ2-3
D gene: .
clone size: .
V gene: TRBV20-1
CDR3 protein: CSSTEMADTQYF
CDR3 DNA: TGCAGTTCGACCGAAATGGCGGATACGCAGTATTTT

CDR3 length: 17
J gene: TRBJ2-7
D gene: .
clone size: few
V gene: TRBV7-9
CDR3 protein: CASSPPFGGGDTYEQYF
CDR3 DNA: TGTGCCAGCAGCCCGCCTTTTGGAGGGGGAGACACCTACGAGCAGTACTTC

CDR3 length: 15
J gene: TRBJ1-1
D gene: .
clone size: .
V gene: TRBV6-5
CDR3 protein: CASSYSAGEGTEAFF
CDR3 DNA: TGTGCCAGCAGTTACTCGGCAGGGGAGGGCACTGAAGCTTTCTTT

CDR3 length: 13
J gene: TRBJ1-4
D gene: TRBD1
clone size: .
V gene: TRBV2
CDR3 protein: CASRGTDNEKLFF
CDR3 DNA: TGTGCCAGCAGGGGGACAGATAATGAAAAACTGTTTTTT

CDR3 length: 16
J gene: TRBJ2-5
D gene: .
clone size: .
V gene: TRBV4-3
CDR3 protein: CASSQDHGLRGETQYF
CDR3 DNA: TGCGCCAGCAGCCAAGACCACGGGCTACGGGGAGAGACCCAGTACTTC

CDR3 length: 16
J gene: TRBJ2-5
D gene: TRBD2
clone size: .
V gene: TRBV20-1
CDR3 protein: CSATSRLALVQETQYF
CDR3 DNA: TGCAGTGCTACCTCAAGACTAGCGCTAGTCCAAGAGACCCAGTACTTC

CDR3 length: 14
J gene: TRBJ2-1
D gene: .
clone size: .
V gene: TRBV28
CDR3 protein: CANRQSSAPYEQFF
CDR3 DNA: TGTGCCAACAGACAGTCTAGCGCCCCGTATGAGCAGTTCTTC

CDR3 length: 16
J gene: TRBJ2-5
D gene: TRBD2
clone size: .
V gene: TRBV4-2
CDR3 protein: CASSQDLVAGQETQYF
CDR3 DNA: TGTGCCAGCAGCCAAGATCTAGTAGCGGGACAAGAGACCCAGTACTTC

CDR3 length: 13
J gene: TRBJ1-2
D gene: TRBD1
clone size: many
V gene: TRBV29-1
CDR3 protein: CSVWDRGHYGYTF
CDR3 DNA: TGCAGCGTCTGGGACAGGGGACACTATGGCTACACCTTC

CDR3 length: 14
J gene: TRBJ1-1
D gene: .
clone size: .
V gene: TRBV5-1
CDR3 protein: CASNRETELAEAFF
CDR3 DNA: TGCGCCAGCAACCGAGAGACAGAATTAGCCGAAGCTTTCTTT

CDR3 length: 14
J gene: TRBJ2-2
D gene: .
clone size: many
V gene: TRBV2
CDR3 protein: CASRVGGNTGELFF
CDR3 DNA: TGTGCCAGCCGGGTGGGGGGAAACACCGGGGAGCTGTTTTTT

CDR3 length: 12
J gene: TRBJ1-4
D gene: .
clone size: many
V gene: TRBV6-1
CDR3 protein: CASKEGDEKLFF
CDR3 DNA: TGTGCCAGCAAGGAGGGAGATGAAAAACTGTTTTTT

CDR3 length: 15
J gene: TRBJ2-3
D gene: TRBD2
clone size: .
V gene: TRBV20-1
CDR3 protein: CSAALAGDSTDTQYF
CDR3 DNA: TGCAGTGCTGCCCTAGCGGGAGATTCTACAGATACGCAGTATTTT

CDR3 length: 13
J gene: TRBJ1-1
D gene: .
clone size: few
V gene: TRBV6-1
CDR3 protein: CASSEMGNTEAFF
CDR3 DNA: TGTGCCAGCAGTGAAATGGGGAACACTGAAGCTTTCTTT

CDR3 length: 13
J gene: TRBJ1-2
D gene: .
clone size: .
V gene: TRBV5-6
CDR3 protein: CASSLLRIGGYTF
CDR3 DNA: TGTGCCAGCAGCTTGCTACGAATTGGAGGCTACACCTTC

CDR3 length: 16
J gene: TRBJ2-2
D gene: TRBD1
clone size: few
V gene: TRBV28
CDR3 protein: CASSPPGQGYTGELFF
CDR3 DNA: TGTGCCAGCAGCCCACCGGGACAGGGTTACACCGGGGAGCTGTTTTTT

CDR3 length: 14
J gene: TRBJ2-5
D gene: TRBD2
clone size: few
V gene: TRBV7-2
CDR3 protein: CAVRAGEAQETQYF
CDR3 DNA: TGTGCCGTCCGAGCGGGAGAGGCTCAAGAGACCCAGTACTTC

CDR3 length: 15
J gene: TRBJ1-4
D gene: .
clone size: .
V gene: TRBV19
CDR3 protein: CASSIAPGGHEKLFF
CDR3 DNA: TGTGCCAGTAGTATAGCCCCAGGAGGGCATGAAAAACTGTTTTTT

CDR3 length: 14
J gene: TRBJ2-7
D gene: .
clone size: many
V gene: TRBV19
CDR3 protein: CASSLRQRSYEQYF
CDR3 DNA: TGTGCCAGTAGTCTAAGACAGCGATCCTACGAGCAGTACTTC

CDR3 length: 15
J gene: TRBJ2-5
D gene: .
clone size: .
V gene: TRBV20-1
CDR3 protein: CSASPRDIKQETQYF
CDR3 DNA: TGCAGTGCTAGCCCCCGGGACATAAAACAAGAGACCCAGTACTTC

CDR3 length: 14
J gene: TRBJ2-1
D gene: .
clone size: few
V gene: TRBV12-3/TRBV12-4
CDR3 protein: CASSLNVGGVEQFF
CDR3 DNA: TGTGCCAGCAGTTTAAATGTGGGGGGCGTGGAGCAGTTCTTC

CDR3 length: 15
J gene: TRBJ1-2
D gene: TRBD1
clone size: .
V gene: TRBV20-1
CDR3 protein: CSAKDPGGLGYGYTF
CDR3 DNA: TGCAGTGCTAAAGACCCAGGGGGCTTGGGCTATGGCTACACCTTC

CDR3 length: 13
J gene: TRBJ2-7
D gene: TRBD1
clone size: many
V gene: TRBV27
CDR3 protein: CASSIHRQGKQYF
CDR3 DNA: TGTGCCAGCAGTATCCATCGACAGGGCAAGCAGTACTTC

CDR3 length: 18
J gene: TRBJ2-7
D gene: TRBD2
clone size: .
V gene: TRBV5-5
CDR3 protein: CASSLGTGGGTSGYEQYF
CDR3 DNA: TGTGCCAGCAGCTTGGGGACTGGGGGCGGGACTAGCGGATACGAGCAGTACTTC

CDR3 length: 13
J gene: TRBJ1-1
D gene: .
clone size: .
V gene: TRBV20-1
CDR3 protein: CSAREHSLTEAFF
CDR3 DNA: TGCAGTGCTAGAGAGCATAGCCTCACTGAAGCTTTCTTT

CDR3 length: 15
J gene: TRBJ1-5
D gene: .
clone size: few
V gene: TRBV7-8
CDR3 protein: CASSLDVGLWQPQHF
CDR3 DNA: TGTGCCAGCAGCTTAGACGTCGGACTATGGCAGCCCCAGCATTTT

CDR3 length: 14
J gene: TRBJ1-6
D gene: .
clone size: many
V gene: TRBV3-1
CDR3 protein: CASSHLRLDSPLHF
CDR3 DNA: TGTGCCAGCAGCCACTTACGGTTGGATTCACCCCTCCACTTT

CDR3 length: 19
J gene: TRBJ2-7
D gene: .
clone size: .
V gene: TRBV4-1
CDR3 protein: CASSQESPLRGQAAYEQYF
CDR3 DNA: TGCGCCAGCAGCCAAGAATCCCCCTTAAGAGGGCAGGCCGCCTACGAGCAGTACTTC

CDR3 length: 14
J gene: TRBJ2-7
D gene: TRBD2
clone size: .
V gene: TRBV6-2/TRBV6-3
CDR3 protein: CASSPGTSGKRQYF
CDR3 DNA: TGTGCCAGCAGTCCCGGGACTAGCGGGAAAAGGCAGTACTTC

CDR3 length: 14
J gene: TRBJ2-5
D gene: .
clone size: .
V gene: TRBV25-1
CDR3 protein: CASSEYGSGETQYF
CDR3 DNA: TGTGCCAGCAGTGAATATGGTTCCGGGGAGACCCAGTACTTC

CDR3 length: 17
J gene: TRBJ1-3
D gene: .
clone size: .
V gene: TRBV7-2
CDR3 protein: CASSLVPRPSSGNTIYF
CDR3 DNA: TGTGCCAGCAGCTTAGTTCCGCGGCCCTCCTCTGGAAACACCATATATTTT

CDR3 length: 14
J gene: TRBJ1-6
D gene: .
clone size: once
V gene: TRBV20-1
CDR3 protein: CSARGYSYNSPLHF
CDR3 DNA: TGCAGTGCTAGGGGGTACTCCTATAATTCACCCCTCCACTTT

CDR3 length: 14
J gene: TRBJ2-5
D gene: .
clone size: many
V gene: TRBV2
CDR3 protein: CASREGGKQETQYF
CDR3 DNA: TGTGCCAGCAGAGAAGGGGGGAAACAAGAGACCCAGTACTTC

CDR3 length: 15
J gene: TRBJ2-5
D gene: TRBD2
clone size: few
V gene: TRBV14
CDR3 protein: CASSSTSGNQETQYF
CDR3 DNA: TGTGCCAGCAGCTCGACTAGCGGAAACCAAGAGACCCAGTACTTC

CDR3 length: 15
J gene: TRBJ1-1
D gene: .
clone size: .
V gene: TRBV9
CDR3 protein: CASSVVRAGSTEAFF
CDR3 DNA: TGTGCCAGCAGCGTAGTACGGGCTGGGTCCACTGAAGCTTTCTTT

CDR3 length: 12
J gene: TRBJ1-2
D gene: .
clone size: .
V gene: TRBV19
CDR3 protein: CASRTDVRGYTF
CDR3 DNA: TGTGCCAGTAGGACAGACGTGCGTGGCTACACCTTC